This entry describes one T cell receptor (beta chain). Its antigen is not identified. Sequencing used immunoSEQ multiplex PCR; TCRdb keeps in-frame clones, though not all of them. The table has 150,000 to 200,000 clones, 94% seen once. These data are taken from a study of T cell responses to AZD1222 COVID-19 vaccine. Findings and caveats of the study: Regions left unmutated in variants are reportedly the target of nearly half of spike-specific TCRs.

This sample comprised peripheral blood, obtained on day 0 of AZD1222 vaccination. The receptor comes from an adult in good health.

The DNA for the CDR3 is TGCGCCAGCAGTAGTGCTAGCGCGGGGTACGAGCAGTACTTC. Its translation: CASSSASAGYEQYF. The chain uses TRBV10-2 and TRBJ2-7; D may be TRBD2 (6 bases). This CDR3 spans 14 amino acids. Germline values: CDR1 WSHSY, CDR2 SAAADI. V was shortened by 5 bases and J by 4 bases, with 15 bases between the two germline ends.